This entry concerns a single TCR beta chain. At one end the junction does not follow the germline gene, possibly because of a read error. The TCR beta CDR3 regions underwent amplification using RNA transcripts as the source. An initial round of RT-PCR targeting the TCR CDR3 relied on the HTBI primer set. TCRdb reprocessed the multiplex PCR reads with MiXCR, giving one entry per CDR3 protein. This sample has a few hundred thousand distinct CDR3 sequences, with roughly 13% found just once. This CDR3 is built from 12 residues. Germline loops: CDR1 SGHNT, CDR2 YYREEE (reference sequence). Any patient presenting with uncontrolled infection, other autoimmune disease, pregnancy or lactation was left out. This sample is drawn from a study of T cells in Graves' hyperthyroidism and ophthalmopathy. Study as a whole: The initial diagnosis was the point when peripheral blood was collected, ahead of any treatment.

The sequencing input was blood. This TCR derives from a woman aged 18-30 years with Graves' hyperthyroidism. The chain uses TRBV5-4 and TRBJ1-6; the D gene is possibly TRBD1 (5 bases). CDR3 in amino acids: CASSLRDSPLFF. The DNA for the CDR3 is TGTGCCAGCAGCTTGAGGGACTCACCCCTCTTCTTT.